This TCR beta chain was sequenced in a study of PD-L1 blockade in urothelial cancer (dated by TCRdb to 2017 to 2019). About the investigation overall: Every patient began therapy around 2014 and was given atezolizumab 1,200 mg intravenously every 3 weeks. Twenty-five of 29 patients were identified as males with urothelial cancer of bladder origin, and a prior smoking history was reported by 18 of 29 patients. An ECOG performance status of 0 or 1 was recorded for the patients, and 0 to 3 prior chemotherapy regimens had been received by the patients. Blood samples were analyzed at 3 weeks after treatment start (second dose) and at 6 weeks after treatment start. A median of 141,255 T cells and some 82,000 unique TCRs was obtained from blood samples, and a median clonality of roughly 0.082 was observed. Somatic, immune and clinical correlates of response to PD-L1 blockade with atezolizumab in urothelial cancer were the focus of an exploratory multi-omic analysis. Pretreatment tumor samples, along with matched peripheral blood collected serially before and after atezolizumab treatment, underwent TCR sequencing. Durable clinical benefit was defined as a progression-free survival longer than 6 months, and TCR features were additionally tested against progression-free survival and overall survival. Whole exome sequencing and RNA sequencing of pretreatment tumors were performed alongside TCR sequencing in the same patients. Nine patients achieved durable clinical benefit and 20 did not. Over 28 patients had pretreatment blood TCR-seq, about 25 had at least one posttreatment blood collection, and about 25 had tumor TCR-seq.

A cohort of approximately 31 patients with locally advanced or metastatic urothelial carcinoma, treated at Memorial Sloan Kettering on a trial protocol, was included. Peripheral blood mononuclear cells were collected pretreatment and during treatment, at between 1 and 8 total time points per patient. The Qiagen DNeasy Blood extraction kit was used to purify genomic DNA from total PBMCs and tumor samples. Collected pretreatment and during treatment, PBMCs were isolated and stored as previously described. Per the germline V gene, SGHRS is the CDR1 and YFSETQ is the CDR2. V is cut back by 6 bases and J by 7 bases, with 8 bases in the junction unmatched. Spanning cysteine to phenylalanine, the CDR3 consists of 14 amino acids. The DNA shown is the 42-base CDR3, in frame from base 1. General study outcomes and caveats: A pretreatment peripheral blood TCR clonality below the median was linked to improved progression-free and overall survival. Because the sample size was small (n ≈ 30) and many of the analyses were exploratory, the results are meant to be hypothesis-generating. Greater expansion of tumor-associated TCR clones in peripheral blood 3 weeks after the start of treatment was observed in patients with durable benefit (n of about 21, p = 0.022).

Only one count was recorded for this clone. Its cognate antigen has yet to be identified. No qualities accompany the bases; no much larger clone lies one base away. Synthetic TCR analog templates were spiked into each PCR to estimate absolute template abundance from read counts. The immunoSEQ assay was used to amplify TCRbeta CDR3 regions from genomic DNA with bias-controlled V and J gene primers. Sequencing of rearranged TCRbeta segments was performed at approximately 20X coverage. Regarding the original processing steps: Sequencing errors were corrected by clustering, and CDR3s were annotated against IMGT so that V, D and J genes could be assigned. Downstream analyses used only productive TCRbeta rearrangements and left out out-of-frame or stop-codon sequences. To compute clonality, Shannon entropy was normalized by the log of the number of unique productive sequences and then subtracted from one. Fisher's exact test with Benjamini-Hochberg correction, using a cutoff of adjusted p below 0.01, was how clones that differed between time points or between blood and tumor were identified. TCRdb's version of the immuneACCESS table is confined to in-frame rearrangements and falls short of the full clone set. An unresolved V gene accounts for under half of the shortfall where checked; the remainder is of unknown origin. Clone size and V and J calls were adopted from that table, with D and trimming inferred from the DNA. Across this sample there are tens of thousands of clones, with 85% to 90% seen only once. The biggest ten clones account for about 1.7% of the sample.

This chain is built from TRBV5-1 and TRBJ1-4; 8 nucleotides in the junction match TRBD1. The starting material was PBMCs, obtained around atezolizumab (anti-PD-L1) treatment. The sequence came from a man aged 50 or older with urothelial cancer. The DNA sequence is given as TGCGCCAGCACACGGGCAGGGGGCGGTGAAAAACTGTTTTTT. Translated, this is CASTRAGGGEKLFF.